This T cell receptor (beta chain) is drawn from a study of CD8 T cells in ankylosing spondylitis. MiXCR was run by TCRdb on the 5' RACE reads, yielding one entry per CDR3 protein. The sample comprises about 160,000 distinct CDR3 sequences, around 45% of which are singletons, and about 15% rests with the top ten. This clonotype was observed a few times. CDR1 is MDHEN, CDR2 SYDVKM, per germline. Trimming cost V 5 bases and J 5 bases, with 14 bases left between them. This CDR3 contains 14 residues. The rearrangement links TRBV28 to TRBJ2-3, with D uncertain. Sequencing input: synovial fluid, either unsorted or a sorted T cell fraction (not recorded which). This sequence originates from a male donor with ankylosing spondylitis. CDR3 sequence: CASSHTDLQDTQYF. The DNA of the CDR3 is TGTGCCAGCAGTCATACTGATTTGCAAGATACGCAGTATTTT.